These 15 T cell receptor beta chains share one sample of origin, sequenced in a study of blood T cell repertoires in COVID-19. Assay used: immunoSEQ multiplex PCR; TCRdb lists only in-frame clones, some missing. In the table there are hundreds of thousands of clones, about 85% of which are singletons. The sequencing sample was made of PBMCs or T cells enriched from blood (not recorded which). These receptors were obtained from a woman in her sixties or seventies who had recovered from COVID-19.

V gene TRBV6-5 combines with J gene TRBJ1-2; 8 bases align to TRBD1. CDR3 size: 16 residues. Germline CDR1 reads MNHEY; CDR2 reads SVGAGI. V shed 0 bases, J shed 4 bases, and the junction held 7 bases outside the gene matches. The DNA for the CDR3 is TGTGCCAGCAGTTACTCCCAGGGGGCGGGAAGCTATGGCTACACCTTC. Amino acids: CASSYSQGAGSYGYTF.

The chain links TRBV24-1 to TRBJ2-5; D is unresolved. Trimming cost V 2 bases and J 2 bases, with 8 bases left between them. The germline V gene has CDR1 KGHDR and CDR2 SFDVKD. CDR3 length equals 14 residues. The CDR3 reads CATSDWRSQETQYF. As DNA, the CDR3 is TGTGCCACCAGTGATTGGCGGTCACAAGAGACCCAGTACTTC.

The chain couples TRBV2 to TRBJ2-2; a weak D match, TRBD2 (5 bases). The CDR3 is 13 amino acids. CDR1 SNHLY and CDR2 FYNNEI come from the germline V gene. V was shortened by 6 bases and J by 2 bases, with 7 bases between the two germline ends. The CDR3 DNA is TGTGCCAGCAGCGGGGTTAACACCGGGGAGCTGTTTTTT. Residues: CASSGVNTGELFF.

This clone has just one count. V gene TRBV19 combines with J gene TRBJ1-5; D unclear. The V and J ends lost 8 bases and 0 bases respectively, with 20 bases between them. The CDR3 loop spans 17 amino acids. CDR1 and CDR2 (germline): LNHDA, SQIVND (reference sequence). In nucleotides, the CDR3 is TGTGCCAGTTTGGACCTAGCGGGGTTTTATAGCAATCAGCCCCAGCATTTT. Translation gives CASLDLAGFYSNQPQHF.

In the case of this clone: One end of the junction is discordant with germline, which a read error may explain. This rearrangement joins TRBV2 to TRBJ1-4; TRBD1 is a possible D gene (6 bases). The CDR3 is 13 amino acids. Germline CDR1 and CDR2: SNHLY and FYNNEI. The CDR3 spells CASSDPGGHDVIF. The CDR3 DNA reads as TGTGCCAGCAGTGACCCGGGGGGGCACGACGTGATTTTT.

The V gene is TRBV27, the J gene TRBJ2-5; 10 bases are a match to TRBD2. J lost 6 bases, V lost 8 bases, and 15 bases had no gene match. From germline, CDR1 is MNHEY and CDR2 SMNVEV (reference sequence). The CDR3 extends over 16 amino acids. DNA for the CDR3: TGTGCCAGCTATGCTTCGGGGCTAGCGGGGGCGAAGACCCAGTACTTC. This gives the protein CASYASGLAGAKTQYF.

The gene calls are TRBV6-1 and TRBJ2-7; 7 nucleotides match TRBD1. Germline V gene lookup returns CDR1 MNHNS and CDR2 SASEGT. The CDR3 covers 13 residues. The trim removed 8 bases at V and 4 bases at J, leaving 8 bases unmatched. CDR3 bases: TGTGCCAGCTCCCGGGACAGTCCTTACGAGCAGTACGTC. Its translation: CASSRDSPYEQYV.

About this clone itself: This sample includes further DNA sequences coding for the same CDR3. This chain joins TRBV6-5 and TRBJ2-7; 12 nucleotides match TRBD2. The V segment lost 6 bases and the J segment 0 bases; nucleotides outside the gene matches: 3. CDR3 size: 15 residues. Germline V gives CDR1 MNHEY, CDR2 SVGAGI. CDR3 in DNA: TGTGCCAGCAGCTCGACTAGCGGGGGCTCCTACGAGCAGTACGTC. As protein: CASSSTSGGSYEQYV.

V gene TRBV6-5 combines with J gene TRBJ1-3; tentatively, D is TRBD1 (5 bases). CDR3 length: 15 amino acids. With 0 bases removed from V and 4 bases from J, the gap between germline ends came to 10 bases. Germline V gives CDR1 MNHEY, CDR2 SVGAGI. The chain's CDR3 is CASSYSGRGGNTIYF. CDR3 in DNA: TGTGCCAGCAGTTACTCCGGGAGGGGAGGAAACACCATATATTTT.

The V and J genes are TRBV6-1 and TRBJ2-5, with 8 bases that match TRBD2. Trimming removed 1 base from V and 2 bases from J; junction bases left unmatched: 6. Germline V lookup: CDR1 MNHNS, CDR2 SASEGT. The CDR3 extends over 16 amino acids. CDR3 loop: CASSEGPSGGQETQYF. In nucleotides, the CDR3 is TGTGCCAGCAGTGAAGGTCCCAGCGGGGGTCAAGAGACCCAGTACTTC.

This CDR3 is CAITSYTGTGPGNEQFF. In DNA, the CDR3 is TGTGCCATCACTAGCTATACCGGGACAGGGCCGGGGAATGAGCAGTTCTTC. The genes are TRBV10-3 and TRBJ2-1, with 9 nucleotides matching TRBD1. Per the germline V gene, CDR1 is ENHRY and CDR2 is SYGVKD. CDR3 length equals 17 residues. Unmatched junction bases numbered 17, after V lost 7 bases and J lost 7 bases.

The chain links TRBV10-2 to TRBJ2-7; D uncertain. The CDR3 spans 14 residues. Trimming took 9 bases from V and 2 from J, leaving 17 bases between them. Germline CDR1 WSHSY, CDR2 SAAADI. The CDR3 DNA sequence: TGCGCCAGTACCACCACAGAAGTCACCTACGAGCAGTACTTC. It translates to CASTTTEVTYEQYF.

The table lists this clone with a count of one. Within the sample, other DNA sequences also encode this same CDR3. V gene TRBV6-5 combines with J gene TRBJ1-4; D gene uncertain. Germline CDR1 reads MNHEY; CDR2 reads SVGAGI. CDR3 length: 14 residues. The V end was cut by 0 bases, the J end by 7 bases, with 9 bases between. CDR3 DNA: TGTGCCAGCAGTTACTCCGGAGGAGGTGAAAAACTGTTTTTT. Residues: CASSYSGGGEKLFF.

V is TRBV7-9 and J is TRBJ1-6, with D possibly matching TRBD1 (5 bases). The CDR3 totals 15 residues. Germline values: CDR1 SEHNR, CDR2 FQNEAQ (reference sequence). The V end lost 5 bases, the J end lost 6 bases, and 14 bases lay between the germline ends. CDR3 in amino acids: CASSLYGGINSPLHF. The CDR3 DNA reads as TGTGCCAGCAGCCTGTACGGGGGGATTAATTCACCCCTCCACTTT.

The chain links TRBV6-2 or TRBV6-3 to TRBJ2-2; D perhaps matches TRBD1 (8 bases). CDR3 length: 15 residues. From germline, CDR1 is MNHEY and CDR2 SVGEGT. V was pared by 6 bases and J by 6 bases, with 17 bases between. The CDR3 DNA follows: TGTGCCAGCAGCGACCGACAGGGGAGGGCCGGGGAGCTGTTTTTT. Protein sequence: CASSDRQGRAGELFF.